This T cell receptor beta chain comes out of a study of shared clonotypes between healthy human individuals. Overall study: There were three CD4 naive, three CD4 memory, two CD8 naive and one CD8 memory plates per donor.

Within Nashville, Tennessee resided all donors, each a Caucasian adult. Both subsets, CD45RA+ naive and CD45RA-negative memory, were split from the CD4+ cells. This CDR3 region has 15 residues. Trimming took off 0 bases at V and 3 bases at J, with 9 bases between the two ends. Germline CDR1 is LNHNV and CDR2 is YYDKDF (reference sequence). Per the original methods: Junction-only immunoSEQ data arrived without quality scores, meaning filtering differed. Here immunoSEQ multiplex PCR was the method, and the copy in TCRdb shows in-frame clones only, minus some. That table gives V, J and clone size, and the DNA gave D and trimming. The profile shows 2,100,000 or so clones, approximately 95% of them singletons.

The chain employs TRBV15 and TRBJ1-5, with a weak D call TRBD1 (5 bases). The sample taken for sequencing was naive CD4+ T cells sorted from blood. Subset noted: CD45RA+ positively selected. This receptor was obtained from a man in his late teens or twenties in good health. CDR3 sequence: CATSRDPGNNQPQHF. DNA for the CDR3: TGTGCCACCAGCAGAGATCCAGGGAACAATCAGCCCCAGCATTTT.